The 32 T cell receptor beta chains below come from one sample, sequenced in a study of early T cells in non-severe SARS-CoV-2 infection. Using its own MiXCR run on the 5' RACE reads, TCRdb lists one record per CDR3 protein. Here the sample spans roughly 100,000 distinct CDR3 sequences, around 15% being singletons. Sequences were obtained from whole blood. These receptors were collected from an adult who was a healthcare worker with PCR-confirmed SARS-CoV-2 infection or an uninfected control (not recorded which).

This clonotype was seen at least ten times. This chain uses TRBV13 with TRBJ2-3; weak D call: TRBD2 (6 bases). The V and J ends lost 4 bases and 2 bases respectively, with 10 bases between them. There are 14 residues in the CDR3. CDR1 is PRHDT and CDR2 is FYEKMQ in the germline V gene (reference sequence). The CDR3 region is CASSWLAATDTQYF. The CDR3 bases are TGTGCCAGCAGCTGGTTAGCGGCCACAGATACGCAGTATTTT.

This clonotype has just a few counts. The chain combines TRBV5-1 with TRBJ2-3; 8 nucleotides match TRBD2. V lost 0 bases and J lost 4; bases outside the gene matches: 7. Looked up from germline, CDR1 is SGHRS and CDR2 is YFSETQ. There are 16 residues in the CDR3. The CDR3 DNA reads TGCGCCAGCAGCTTGGGGACTAGCTTTGACTCAGATACGCAGTATTTT. Protein product: CASSLGTSFDSDTQYF.

The chain couples TRBV5-1 to TRBJ2-1; D uncertain. The germline V gene encodes CDR1 SGHRS and CDR2 YFSETQ. Trimming stripped 5 bases from V and 2 bases from J, with 14 bases between. This CDR3 is 15 amino acids long. CDR3 in DNA: TGCGCCAGCAGTTCCCAATTTGAGACCTACAATGAGCAGTTCTTC. This translates into CASSSQFETYNEQFF.

In this sample, this clonotype turned up many times. The chain couples TRBV5-5 to TRBJ2-2; 10 bases map to TRBD1. The CDR3 totals 15 residues. V trimming: 4 bases; J trimming: 4 bases; junction bases outside the gene matches: 4. Germline CDR1 SGHKS, CDR2 YYEKEE (reference sequence). In DNA, the CDR3 is TGTGCCAGCAGCATCCGGGACAGGGGCACCGGGGAGCTGTTTTTT. It yields the protein CASSIRDRGTGELFF.

The chain joins TRBV7-2 to TRBJ1-1; the D is unclear. Trimming removed 1 base at V and 5 bases at J, with 14 bases between. Germline values: CDR1 SGHTA, CDR2 FQGNSA. The CDR3 covers 15 residues. CDR3 in DNA: TGTGCCAGCAGCTTAGGGCCTCAGCCGGTGACTGAAGCTTTCTTT. Translated, it gives CASSLGPQPVTEAFF.

The chain combines TRBV24-1 with TRBJ2-3, with TRBD2 matching 7 bases. The J segment lost 5 bases and the V segment lost 9 bases, leaving 10 bases of the junction unmatched. This CDR3 comprises 14 residues. Germline loops: CDR1 KGHDR, CDR2 SFDVKD. The DNA of the CDR3 is TGTGCCACCGGACGAGCGGGGTCTGAAGATACGCAGTATTTT. It yields the protein CATGRAGSEDTQYF.

V is TRBV28 and J is TRBJ1-6; D is perhaps TRBD1 (5 bases). The CDR3 loop spans 16 amino acids. In germline, CDR1 is MDHEN, CDR2 SYDVKM. The germline V and J ends were trimmed by 8 bases and 7 bases, with 21 bases remaining between them. CDR3 sequence: CASRLGRELSNSPLHF. CDR3 DNA: TGTGCCAGCCGCCTGGGCAGGGAGTTAAGCAATTCACCCCTCCACTTT.

This clonotype has only a few counts. Written as DNA, the CDR3 is TGTGCCAGCACGAGGGCAGGGGAAAACATTCAGTACTTC. Translated, it gives CASTRAGENIQYF. This chain connects TRBV9 to TRBJ2-4; the D gene is possibly TRBD1 (6 bases). The CDR3 has 13 amino acids. V was trimmed by 6 bases and J by 5 bases, leaving 12 bases between them. Germline V gene sequence: CDR1 SGDLS, CDR2 YYNGEE.

This chain uses TRBV29-1 with TRBJ2-3; D gene uncertain. V was pared by 7 bases and J by 2 bases, with 4 bases between. From germline, CDR1 is SQVTM and CDR2 ANQGSEA. CDR3 length: 10 amino acids. The CDR3 sequence: CSDFTDTQYF. CDR3 DNA sequence: TGCAGCGACTTCACAGATACGCAGTATTTT.

This clonotype has only a few counts. V and J are TRBV6-6 and TRBJ1-5; tentative D call: TRBD1 (5 bases). V lost 8 bases, J lost 1 base, and 18 bases lay in between. Germline V lookup: CDR1 MNHNY, CDR2 SVGAGI (reference sequence). The CDR3 has 16 residues. The CDR3 is CASSYPDNISNQPQHF. DNA of the CDR3: TGTGCCAGCTCTTACCCGGACAACATAAGCAATCAGCCCCAGCATTTT.

The V call is TRBV12-3 or TRBV12-4, the J call TRBJ1-1, with a weak D call TRBD1 (5 bases). Trimming took off 6 bases at V and 8 bases at J, with 19 bases between the two ends. This CDR3 contains 14 residues. The chain's CDR3 is CASRTPGLPSEAFF. The CDR3 nucleotides read TGTGCCAGCAGGACTCCGGGACTCCCCAGCGAAGCTTTCTTT.

This clonotype was seen only a few times. The chain joins TRBV20-1 to TRBJ2-7; tentative D call: TRBD2 (6 bases). V lost 0 bases and J lost 0, with 12 bases in between. CDR1 DFQATT and CDR2 SNEGSKA come from the germline V gene (reference sequence). This CDR3 comprises 15 residues. The CDR3 bases are TGCAGTGCTAGAGAAGGCGGGATCAGCTCCTACGAGCAGTACTTC. Translated, it gives CSAREGGISSYEQYF.

This clonotype has just a few counts. The rearrangement uses TRBV11-2 and TRBJ2-2; 7 nucleotides align to TRBD2. This CDR3 spans 14 amino acids. V gave up 11 bases and J gave up 4 bases; unmatched junction bases: 10. The germline gives CDR1 SGHAT, CDR2 FQNNGV. The DNA of the CDR3 is TGTGCCGCCACGGGGGGATTCGGCACCGGGGAGCTGTTTTTT. Protein: CAATGGFGTGELFF. Looking up the rest from reference TRBV11-2 and TRBJ2-2 gives the full variable domain: EAGVAQSPRYKIIEKRQSVAFWCNPISGHATLYWYQQILGQGPKLLIQFQNNGVVDDSQLPKDRFSAERLKGVDSTLKIQPAKLEDSAVYLCAATGGFGTGELFFGEGSRLTVL.

This sequence joins TRBV7-9 and TRBJ2-7; D unresolved. The germline gives CDR1 SEHNR, CDR2 FQNEAQ (reference sequence). This CDR3 spans 13 amino acids. Trimming removed 5 bases at V and 2 bases at J, with 10 bases between. In nucleotides, the CDR3 is TGTGCCAGCAGCCGGACCGAAGCCTACGAGCAGTACTTC. Its protein is CASSRTEAYEQYF. Combining the CDR3 with reference TRBV7-9 and TRBJ2-7 gives the whole variable domain DTGVSQNPRHKITKRGQNVTFRCDPISEHNRLYWYRQTLGQGPEFLTYFQNEAQLEKSRLLSDRFSAERPKGSFSTLEIQRTEQGDSAMYLCASSRTEAYEQYFGPGTRLTVT.

The CDR3 DNA sequence: TGCAGTGCTAGAGCCCTGTCCGGGCGGGGCCGCACAGATACGCAGTATTTT. It is translated as CSARALSGRGRTDTQYF. This rearrangement joins TRBV20-1 to TRBJ2-3, with D perhaps TRBD2 (6 bases). Per germline, CDR1 DFQATT and CDR2 SNEGSKA (reference sequence). The CDR3 loop spans 17 amino acids. V dropped 1 base and J dropped 1 base, with 18 bases sitting between them.

On this clonotype itself: A much more abundant neighbour one base away suggests this may be a read error. This CDR3 reads CSGRHSYNEQFF. Here the CDR3 DNA reads TGCAGCGGGCGGCACTCCTACAATGAGCAGTTCTTC. This chain joins TRBV29-1 and TRBJ2-1; D gene unclear. The germline V gene has CDR1 SQVTM and CDR2 ANQGSEA. Deletions cut 7 bases from V and 0 bases from J, with 7 bases between. The CDR3 loop spans 12 amino acids.

There are a few counts of this clonotype. The V and J genes are TRBV19 and TRBJ2-4, with 8 positions matching TRBD2. The CDR3 length is 18 residues. V lost 8 bases, J lost 2 bases, and 17 bases stayed unmatched. CDR1 and CDR2 from the germline V gene are LNHDA and SQIVND (reference sequence). The CDR3 bases are TGTGCCAGTGGTAGCGGTTTTGGCGGGGGGCAGACCAAAAACATTCAGTACTTC. Amino acid sequence: CASGSGFGGGQTKNIQYF.

This clonotype was detected only a few times. V gene TRBV7-2 combines with J gene TRBJ2-7; 8 bases fit TRBD1. J lost 3 bases, V lost 2 bases, and 6 bases had no gene match. Germline values: CDR1 SGHTA, CDR2 FQGNSA. This CDR3 contains 15 residues. Here the CDR3 reads CASSLRQGPYYEQYF. In nucleotides, the CDR3 is TGTGCCAGCAGCTTACGACAGGGGCCCTACTACGAGCAGTACTTC.

This clonotype was seen repeatedly, ten times or more. V is TRBV7-2 and J is TRBJ1-5; D uncertain. The CDR3 contains 14 residues. CDR1 and CDR2 (germline): SGHTA, FQGNSA. V lost 1 base and J 2 bases, leaving 6 bases between the germline ends. DNA for the CDR3: TGTGCCAGCAGCTTAGACTGGGGCAATCAGCCCCAGCATTTT. Encoded protein: CASSLDWGNQPQHF. Together with reference TRBV7-2 and TRBJ1-5, the CDR3 gives the full variable domain: GAGVSQSPSNKVTEKGKDVELRCDPISGHTALYWYRQSLGQGLEFLIYFQGNSAPDKSGLPSDRFSAERTGGSVSTLTIQRTQQEDSAVYLCASSLDWGNQPQHFGDGTRLSIL.

This chain links TRBV9 with TRBJ2-5; D is undetermined. The CDR3 extends over 13 amino acids. Germline loops: CDR1 SGDLS, CDR2 YYNGEE. V lost 1 base and J 2 bases, leaving 6 bases between the germline ends. The CDR3 loop reads CASSVRAQETQYF. As DNA, the CDR3 is TGTGCCAGCAGCGTAAGAGCACAAGAGACCCAGTACTTC. Full variable domain (outside the CDR3, taken from reference TRBV9 and TRBJ2-5): DSGVTQTPKHLITATGQRVTLRCSPRSGDLSVYWYQQSLDQGLQFLIQYYNGEERAKGNILERFSAQQFPDLHSELNLSSLELGDSALYFCASSVRAQETQYFGPGTRLLVL.

This chain links TRBV6-4 with TRBJ2-6; D gene unclear. V lost 2 bases and J 1 base, leaving 9 bases between the germline ends. There are 16 residues in the CDR3. Germline values: CDR1 MRHNA, CDR2 SNTAGT. The CDR3 DNA sequence: TGTGCCAGCAGTGACAGTGTGAGTTCTGGGGCCAACGTCCTGACTTTC. This gives the protein CASSDSVSSGANVLTF.

The chain joins TRBV6-2 or TRBV6-3 to TRBJ2-7; maybe TRBD2 (5 bases). This CDR3 region has 17 residues. Trimming removed 2 bases from V and 0 bases from J, with 17 bases in between. Germline assignment: CDR1 MNHEY and CDR2 SVGEGT. The CDR3, as DNA: TGTGCCAGCAGTTACCCGAGGGCACTAAACTTCTCCTACGAGCAGTACTTC. Translation gives CASSYPRALNFSYEQYF.

With regard to this clonotype: Compared with germline, one end of the junction differs, possibly owing to a read error. In DNA, the CDR3 is TGTGCCAGCTCACGGAACGACAGGGGGCGGAATTCACCCCTCCGCTTT. It codes for CASSRNDRGRNSPLRF. This rearrangement joins TRBV18 to TRBJ1-6; 10 nucleotides line up with TRBD1. Germline V gene sequence: CDR1 KGHSH, CDR2 LQKENI. The CDR3 runs 16 residues.

The CDR3 sequence is CASSPGTGRSPLHF. Here the CDR3 DNA reads TGTGCCAGCAGCCCTGGGACAGGAAGATCACCCCTCCACTTT. J is TRBJ1-6 and V is TRBV13; TRBD1 matches 8 bases. V shed 5 bases, J shed 10 bases, and the junction held 7 bases outside the gene matches. Germline CDR1 and CDR2: PRHDT and FYEKMQ (reference sequence). The CDR3 covers 14 residues.

This clonotype is a singleton in its sample. The V and J genes are TRBV28 and TRBJ2-7, with no clear D. Germline CDR1 reads MDHEN; CDR2 reads SYDVKM. There are 12 residues in the CDR3. Trimming cost V 7 bases and J 1 base, with 8 bases left between them. CDR3 DNA sequence: TGTGCCAGCATGTCCAGTTCCTACGAGCAGTACTTC. It is translated as CASMSSSYEQYF.

This sequence joins TRBV6-5 and TRBJ1-4; D call uncertain. Looked up from germline, CDR1 is MNHEY and CDR2 is SVGAGI. CDR3 length: 13 amino acids. V was pared by 2 bases and J by 5 bases, with 6 bases between. The CDR3 loop reads CASSYTGNEKLFF. Written as DNA, the CDR3 is TGTGCCAGCAGTTACACGGGGAATGAAAAACTGTTTTTT.

The CDR3 protein is CASSEEVEVEAFF. For the CDR3, the DNA is TGTGCCAGCAGTGAGGAGGTGGAGGTTGAAGCTTTCTTT. The V call is TRBV2, the J call TRBJ1-1, with D uncertain. Germline V gene sequence: CDR1 SNHLY, CDR2 FYNNEI. There are 13 residues in the CDR3. V was cut by 3 bases and J by 7 bases, with 12 bases left in between.

V gene TRBV7-2 combines with J gene TRBJ2-7, with 7 positions matching TRBD1. Germline V gene sequence: CDR1 SGHTA, CDR2 FQGNSA. The V segment lost 1 base and the J segment 1 base; nucleotides outside the gene matches: 4. The CDR3 runs 15 residues. CDR3 coding DNA: TGTGCCAGCAGCTTAGGACAGGGTCGGTCCTACGAGCAGTACTTC. Its protein product is CASSLGQGRSYEQYF.

This rearrangement joins TRBV29-1 to TRBJ2-7; possible D gene TRBD2, 5 bases. The ends were cut back, 3 bases at V and 4 bases at J, with 7 bases in the middle. The CDR3 is 11 amino acids. Germline CDR1 SQVTM, CDR2 ANQGSEA. The CDR3 region is CSVDTGYEQYF. CDR3 DNA sequence: TGCAGCGTTGACACGGGATACGAGCAGTACTTC.

This CDR3 reads CASSFPTLGEQYF. CDR3 nucleotides: TGTGCCAGCAGCTTTCCGACTCTCGGCGAGCAGTACTTC. The chain is built from TRBV7-9 and TRBJ2-7; D ambiguous. Germline values: CDR1 SEHNR, CDR2 FQNEAQ (reference sequence). CDR3 length: 13 residues. Trimming shortened V by 3 bases and J by 6 bases, and 12 bases separated the two germline ends.

This clonotype was seen repeatedly, ten times or more. This chain connects TRBV6-5 to TRBJ2-3, with D possibly being TRBD1 (5 bases). V lost 0 bases, J lost 0 bases, and 10 bases lay in between. This CDR3 has 16 residues. CDR1 MNHEY and CDR2 SVGAGI come from the germline V gene. In DNA, the CDR3 is TGTGCCAGCAGTTACTCGATTACAGGTAGCACAGATACGCAGTATTTT. Translated, it gives CASSYSITGSTDTQYF.

This clonotype was observed a handful of times. The rearrangement uses TRBV5-1 and TRBJ2-3, with D tentatively TRBD2 (5 bases). The V end was cut by 4 bases, the J end by 5 bases, with 14 bases between. The CDR3 consists of 14 residues. Germline assignment: CDR1 SGHRS and CDR2 YFSETQ. Here the CDR3 reads CASSGGGPGDTQYF. CDR3 bases: TGCGCCAGCAGCGGAGGAGGACCAGGAGATACGCAGTATTTT.